Listed below are T cell receptor beta chains from one sample, sequenced in a study of cytomegalovirus exposure and HLA in healthy donors. This table comes from immunoSEQ multiplex PCR, and its TCRdb copy is limited to in-frame clones, with some not included. The sample consists of about 130,000 clones, more than 60% of them appearing once. Sequenced sample: PBMCs. The receptors were sampled from a woman aged 40 to 50 in good health and CMV-seronegative. Both conserved end residues are part of each CDR3. The order of the fields is J gene, D gene, V gene, clone size, CDR3 protein, CDR3 DNA. The D gene is left open where the match is weak. Clone size is given for some rows only: seen once, a few or many times, or a class if the clone is expanded.

j_call: TRBJ2-3; d_call: TRBD1; v_call: TRBV28; clone_size: .; cdr3_aa: CATDRGADTQYF; cdr3_nt: TGTGCCACGGACAGGGGGGCAGATACGCAGTATTTT
j_call: TRBJ2-3; d_call: .; v_call: TRBV9; clone_size: .; cdr3_aa: CASSVGGGWADTQYF; cdr3_nt: TGTGCCAGCAGCGTAGGAGGAGGCTGGGCAGATACGCAGTATTTT
j_call: TRBJ1-5; d_call: .; v_call: TRBV2; clone_size: few; cdr3_aa: CASSGGEDQPQHF; cdr3_nt: TGTGCCAGCAGTGGAGGAGAGGATCAGCCCCAGCATTTT
j_call: TRBJ2-7; d_call: TRBD2; v_call: TRBV9; clone_size: .; cdr3_aa: CASSSSPHGLAGTSEQYF; cdr3_nt: TGTGCCAGCAGCTCTAGCCCCCATGGACTAGCGGGTACGAGCGAGCAGTACTTC
j_call: TRBJ1-4; d_call: TRBD1; v_call: TRBV30; clone_size: .; cdr3_aa: CAWSPGTDEKLFF; cdr3_nt: TGTGCCTGGAGTCCCGGGACAGACGAAAAACTGTTTTTT
j_call: TRBJ2-2; d_call: TRBD2; v_call: TRBV10-3; clone_size: .; cdr3_aa: CAIPGGPGRHYANTGELFF; cdr3_nt: TGTGCCATCCCGGGAGGCCCGGGCAGGCACTACGCGAACACCGGGGAGCTGTTTTTT
j_call: TRBJ1-1; d_call: TRBD1; v_call: TRBV7-9; clone_size: once; cdr3_aa: CASSSNRGFWTEAFF; cdr3_nt: TGTGCCAGCAGCTCGAACAGGGGGTTTTGGACTGAAGCTTTCTTT
j_call: TRBJ1-3; d_call: .; v_call: TRBV16; clone_size: .; cdr3_aa: CASSQRGIGNTIYF; cdr3_nt: TGTGCCAGCAGCCAAAGAGGGATCGGAAACACCATATATTTT
j_call: TRBJ2-6; d_call: .; v_call: TRBV13; clone_size: .; cdr3_aa: CASSKQGLSGANVLTF; cdr3_nt: TGTGCCAGCAGCAAACAGGGTCTTTCTGGGGCCAACGTCCTGACTTTC
j_call: TRBJ2-3; d_call: .; v_call: TRBV21-1; clone_size: .; cdr3_aa: CASSTQMKLANATDTQYF; cdr3_nt: TGTGCCAGCAGCACTCAAATGAAGCTAGCGAATGCCACAGATACGCAGTATTTT
j_call: TRBJ2-3; d_call: TRBD2; v_call: TRBV9; clone_size: .; cdr3_aa: CASSVSSGGREDTQYF; cdr3_nt: TGTGCCAGCAGCGTTAGTAGCGGGGGGCGGGAAGATACGCAGTATTTT
j_call: TRBJ1-2; d_call: TRBD1; v_call: TRBV7-6; clone_size: .; cdr3_aa: CASSSRQGLYGYTF; cdr3_nt: TGTGCCAGCAGCTCACGACAGGGGTTGTATGGCTACACCTTC
j_call: TRBJ2-5; d_call: .; v_call: TRBV27; clone_size: .; cdr3_aa: CASSSSLRGRETQYF; cdr3_nt: TGTGCCAGCAGTTCTTCCCTCAGGGGCAGGGAGACCCAGTACTTC
j_call: TRBJ1-2; d_call: .; v_call: TRBV19; clone_size: once; cdr3_aa: CASSWGGIDYGYTF; cdr3_nt: TGTGCCAGTAGTTGGGGGGGGATCGACTATGGCTACACCTTC
j_call: TRBJ1-1; d_call: .; v_call: TRBV19; clone_size: .; cdr3_aa: CASSIGSGTEAFF; cdr3_nt: TGTGCCAGTAGTATTGGGTCGGGCACTGAAGCTTTCTTT
j_call: TRBJ1-2; d_call: .; v_call: TRBV9; clone_size: .; cdr3_aa: CASSAQGGGAYGYTF; cdr3_nt: TGTGCCAGCAGCGCGCAGGGTGGAGGGGCCTATGGCTACACCTTC
j_call: TRBJ2-1; d_call: TRBD2; v_call: TRBV19; clone_size: .; cdr3_aa: CASSIDHGLAAYNEQFF; cdr3_nt: TGTGCCAGTAGTATAGATCACGGACTAGCTGCGTACAATGAGCAGTTCTTC
j_call: TRBJ1-1; d_call: .; v_call: TRBV6-1; clone_size: .; cdr3_aa: CASSALSGGNTEAFF; cdr3_nt: TGTGCCAGCAGTGCCTTAAGCGGGGGGAACACTGAAGCTTTCTTT
j_call: TRBJ1-1; d_call: .; v_call: TRBV7-9; clone_size: .; cdr3_aa: CASSLDPGLGTEAFF; cdr3_nt: TGTGCCAGCAGCTTAGATCCAGGGTTGGGCACTGAAGCTTTCTTT
j_call: TRBJ2-7; d_call: .; v_call: TRBV6-5; clone_size: .; cdr3_aa: CASSYWQGGNEQYF; cdr3_nt: TGTGCCAGCAGTTATTGGCAAGGCGGGAACGAGCAGTACTTC
j_call: TRBJ2-4; d_call: .; v_call: TRBV27; clone_size: once; cdr3_aa: CASSPWGGGAKNSQYF; cdr3_nt: TGTGCCAGCAGTCCCTGGGGTGGGGGGGCCAAAAACAGTCAGTACTTC
j_call: TRBJ2-7; d_call: TRBD2; v_call: TRBV5-6; clone_size: .; cdr3_aa: CASSLAGGLETREQYF; cdr3_nt: TGTGCCAGCAGCTTGGCGGGGGGACTAGAAACTAGGGAGCAGTACTTC
j_call: TRBJ1-2; d_call: .; v_call: TRBV6-6; clone_size: few; cdr3_aa: CASSYAGDSNYGYTF; cdr3_nt: TGTGCCAGCAGTTACGCTGGAGACTCTAACTATGGCTACACCTTC
j_call: TRBJ2-1; d_call: .; v_call: TRBV30; clone_size: .; cdr3_aa: CAWSVLSGAGDHNEQFF; cdr3_nt: TGTGCCTGGAGTGTACTTTCAGGGGCGGGAGATCATAATGAGCAGTTCTTC
j_call: TRBJ2-1; d_call: TRBD1; v_call: TRBV27; clone_size: .; cdr3_aa: CASSPPTGLSSYNEQFF; cdr3_nt: TGTGCCAGCAGTCCACCGACAGGGTTGAGCTCCTACAATGAGCAGTTCTTC
j_call: TRBJ2-2; d_call: .; v_call: TRBV21-1; clone_size: .; cdr3_aa: CASILSDTGELFF; cdr3_nt: TGTGCCAGCATTCTTAGTGACACCGGGGAGCTGTTTTTT
j_call: TRBJ2-5; d_call: TRBD1; v_call: TRBV7-3; clone_size: .; cdr3_aa: CASSLLGAGGEETQYF; cdr3_nt: TGTGCCAGCAGCTTATTAGGGGCAGGGGGCGAAGAGACCCAGTACTTC
j_call: TRBJ2-7; d_call: .; v_call: TRBV11-2; clone_size: .; cdr3_aa: CASSLDPNRAEQYF; cdr3_nt: TGTGCCAGCAGCTTAGATCCAAACAGGGCCGAGCAGTACTTC
j_call: TRBJ2-2; d_call: .; v_call: TRBV7-6; clone_size: .; cdr3_aa: CASSLQEAGELFF; cdr3_nt: TGTGCCAGCAGCCTTCAGGAGGCCGGGGAGCTGTTTTTT
j_call: TRBJ2-7; d_call: .; v_call: TRBV29-1; clone_size: .; cdr3_aa: CSVITINRAYEQYF; cdr3_nt: TGCAGCGTCATTACGATCAACAGGGCCTACGAGCAGTACTTC
j_call: TRBJ2-1; d_call: .; v_call: TRBV28; clone_size: .; cdr3_aa: CASSPLSEQFF; cdr3_nt: TGTGCCAGCAGTCCCCTTAGTGAGCAGTTCTTC
j_call: TRBJ2-4; d_call: TRBD1; v_call: TRBV9; clone_size: few; cdr3_aa: CASSSGQSENIQYF; cdr3_nt: TGTGCCAGCAGCTCGGGACAGAGTGAAAACATTCAGTACTTC
j_call: TRBJ2-2; d_call: TRBD2; v_call: TRBV30; clone_size: .; cdr3_aa: CARLLGGASTGELFF; cdr3_nt: TGTGCCCGCTTACTCGGGGGGGCCTCCACCGGGGAGCTGTTTTTT
j_call: TRBJ2-7; d_call: TRBD2; v_call: TRBV7-3; clone_size: .; cdr3_aa: CASSKGLAGTYEQYF; cdr3_nt: TGTGCCAGCAGCAAGGGACTAGCGGGAACCTACGAGCAGTACTTC
j_call: TRBJ2-1; d_call: TRBD2; v_call: TRBV4-2; clone_size: .; cdr3_aa: CASSQGNSGGGDEQFF; cdr3_nt: TGTGCCAGCAGCCAAGGAAATAGCGGGGGGGGCGATGAGCAGTTCTTC
j_call: TRBJ1-5; d_call: .; v_call: TRBV7-9; clone_size: .; cdr3_aa: CASSFGHGDQPQHF; cdr3_nt: TGTGCCAGCAGCTTTGGACACGGAGATCAGCCCCAGCATTTT
j_call: TRBJ2-3; d_call: TRBD2; v_call: TRBV28; clone_size: .; cdr3_aa: CASSRKPSGTSGRRDTQYF; cdr3_nt: TGTGCCAGCAGCCGCAAACCCTCCGGGACTAGCGGGAGAAGGGATACGCAGTATTTT
j_call: TRBJ2-3; d_call: TRBD2; v_call: TRBV5-1; clone_size: .; cdr3_aa: CASAGGRTGGDTQYF; cdr3_nt: TGCGCCAGCGCGGGGGGCCGCACGGGCGGAGATACGCAGTATTTT
j_call: TRBJ2-2; d_call: .; v_call: TRBV4-2; clone_size: .; cdr3_aa: CASSQDGGLGELFF; cdr3_nt: TGTGCCAGCAGCCAAGACGGAGGGCTGGGGGAGCTGTTTTTT
j_call: TRBJ2-6; d_call: .; v_call: TRBV30; clone_size: .; cdr3_aa: CAWNNRGANGLTF; cdr3_nt: TGTGCCTGGAATAATCGGGGGGCCAACGGCCTGACTTTC
j_call: TRBJ2-1; d_call: TRBD2; v_call: TRBV5-8; clone_size: .; cdr3_aa: CASSLGSGSSYNEQFF; cdr3_nt: TGTGCCAGCAGCTTGGGGAGCGGGAGCTCCTACAATGAGCAGTTCTTC
j_call: TRBJ2-1; d_call: TRBD2; v_call: TRBV9; clone_size: .; cdr3_aa: CASSVAERGSGAYNEQFF; cdr3_nt: TGTGCCAGCAGCGTAGCGGAGAGAGGGAGCGGGGCCTACAATGAGCAGTTCTTC
j_call: TRBJ1-1; d_call: .; v_call: TRBV6-5; clone_size: .; cdr3_aa: CASRLGVNTEAFF; cdr3_nt: TGTGCCAGCAGGTTAGGGGTGAACACTGAAGCTTTCTTT
j_call: TRBJ2-5; d_call: .; v_call: TRBV7-6; clone_size: .; cdr3_aa: CASSLARSGVQETQYF; cdr3_nt: TGTGCCAGCAGCTTAGCCAGATCGGGGGTTCAAGAGACCCAGTACTTC
j_call: TRBJ1-1; d_call: TRBD1; v_call: TRBV2; clone_size: .; cdr3_aa: CATVGTVNTEAFF; cdr3_nt: TGTGCCACCGTGGGGACAGTAAACACTGAAGCTTTCTTT
j_call: TRBJ1-2; d_call: TRBD1; v_call: TRBV27; clone_size: .; cdr3_aa: CASSLSPGQLYGYTF; cdr3_nt: TGTGCCAGCAGTTTATCGCCGGGACAGCTCTATGGCTACACCTTC
j_call: TRBJ2-5; d_call: .; v_call: TRBV7-7; clone_size: .; cdr3_aa: CASSTDGEETQYF; cdr3_nt: TGTGCCAGCAGCACGGACGGGGAAGAGACCCAGTACTTC
j_call: TRBJ2-7; d_call: .; v_call: TRBV18; clone_size: .; cdr3_aa: CASSPYIDEQYF; cdr3_nt: TGTGCCAGCTCACCTTACATCGACGAGCAGTACTTC
j_call: TRBJ2-1; d_call: TRBD2; v_call: TRBV9; clone_size: .; cdr3_aa: CASSPPTSGSYNEQFF; cdr3_nt: TGTGCCAGCAGCCCCCCCACTAGCGGCTCCTACAATGAGCAGTTCTTC
j_call: TRBJ2-7; d_call: TRBD2; v_call: TRBV28; clone_size: .; cdr3_aa: CASSSSLAGVYEQYF; cdr3_nt: TGTGCCAGCAGCTCCAGCCTAGCGGGGGTCTACGAGCAGTACTTC
j_call: TRBJ2-2; d_call: TRBD2; v_call: TRBV5-1; clone_size: .; cdr3_aa: CASSLRLAGNTGELFF; cdr3_nt: TGCGCCAGCAGCTTGCGCCTAGCGGGGAACACCGGGGAGCTGTTTTTT
j_call: TRBJ2-5; d_call: .; v_call: TRBV28; clone_size: .; cdr3_aa: CASHAGIRETQYF; cdr3_nt: TGTGCCAGCCATGCCGGGATTAGGGAGACCCAGTACTTC
j_call: TRBJ2-7; d_call: .; v_call: TRBV21-1; clone_size: .; cdr3_aa: CASSKAPGGNSSYEQYF; cdr3_nt: TGTGCCAGCAGCAAAGCCCCCGGGGGGAACAGCTCCTACGAGCAGTACTTC
j_call: TRBJ2-3; d_call: .; v_call: TRBV29-1; clone_size: .; cdr3_aa: CSAVAVGGLTDTQYF; cdr3_nt: TGCAGCGCCGTCGCGGTGGGGGGGCTCACAGATACGCAGTATTTT